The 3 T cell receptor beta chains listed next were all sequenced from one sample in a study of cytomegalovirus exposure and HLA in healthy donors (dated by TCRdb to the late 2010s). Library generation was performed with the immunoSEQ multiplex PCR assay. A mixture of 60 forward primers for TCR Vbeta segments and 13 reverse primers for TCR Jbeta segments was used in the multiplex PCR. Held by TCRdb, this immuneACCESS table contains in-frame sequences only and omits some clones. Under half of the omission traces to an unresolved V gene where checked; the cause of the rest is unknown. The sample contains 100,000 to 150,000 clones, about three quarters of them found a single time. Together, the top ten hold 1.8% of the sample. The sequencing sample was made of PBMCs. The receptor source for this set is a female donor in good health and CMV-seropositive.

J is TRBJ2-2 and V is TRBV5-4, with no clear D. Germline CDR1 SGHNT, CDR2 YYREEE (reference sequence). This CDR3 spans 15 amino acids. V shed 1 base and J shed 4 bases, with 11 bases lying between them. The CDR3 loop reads CASSLRVPSTGELFF. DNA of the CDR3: TGTGCCAGCAGCTTGCGGGTCCCCTCCACCGGGGAGCTGTTTTTT.

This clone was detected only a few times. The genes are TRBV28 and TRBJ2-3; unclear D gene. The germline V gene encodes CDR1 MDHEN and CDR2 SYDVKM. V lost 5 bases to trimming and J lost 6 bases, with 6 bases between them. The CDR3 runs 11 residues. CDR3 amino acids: CASSNEDTQYF. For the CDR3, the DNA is TGTGCCAGCAGTAATGAGGATACGCAGTATTTT.

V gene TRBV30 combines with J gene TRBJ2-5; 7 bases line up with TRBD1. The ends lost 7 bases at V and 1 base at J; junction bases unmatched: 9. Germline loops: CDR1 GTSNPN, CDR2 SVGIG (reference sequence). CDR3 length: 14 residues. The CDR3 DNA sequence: TGTGCCTCCGACCCGACAGGGCGCCAAGAGACCCAGTACTTC. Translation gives CASDPTGRQETQYF. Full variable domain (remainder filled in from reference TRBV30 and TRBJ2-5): SQTIHQWPATLVQPVGSPLSLECTVEGTSNPNLYWYRQAAGRGLQLLFYSVGIGQISSEVPQNLSASRPQDRQFILSSKKLLLSDSGFYLCASDPTGRQETQYFGPGTRLLVL.